Described below is a single T cell receptor (beta chain) sequence and its context. The antigen remains undetermined. The data are from a study of CD8 T cell repertoires and HIV-1 epitope variants. Looking at the study overall: Controls were a CMV, EBV and flu peptide pool, Ebola AY9 negative control, and no-peptide well. Study-wide results and limits: Roughly 5 clonotypes recognized Nef KF9, one HW9, none TAALDMSHF. Some 10 antigen-specific TCR beta clonotypes were found; five to seven seemed cross-reactive to variants.

TCR beta CDR3 was sequenced at survey depth on immunoSEQ. Clones were read by immunoSEQ multiplex PCR, and TCRdb kept only the in-frame ones, dropping some. The sample yields roughly 5,200 clones, approximately 70% seen once. The trim removed 1 base at V and 0 bases at J, leaving 2 bases unmatched. Germline loops: CDR1 LNHDA, CDR2 SQIVND (reference sequence). This CDR3 comprises 17 residues. The V gene is TRBV19, the J gene TRBJ2-1, with 11 bases fitting TRBD1. Sequencing used cultured CD8+ T cells derived from PBMCs. The origin of this receptor is a male donor with HIV. CDR3 coding DNA: TGTGCCAGTAGTATAGGGACAGGGGGCGACTCCTACAATGAGCAGTTCTTC. Its protein is CASSIGTGGDSYNEQFF.